This TCR beta chain comes out of a study of blood T cell repertoires in COVID-19. Looking at the study overall: The study drew acute and convalescent COVID-19 samples from the United States, Italy and Spain. T cells, B-cell-depleted T cells, or PBMCs provided the cDNA or gDNA that served as material.

The assay was immunoSEQ multiplex PCR, and TCRdb's table has in-frame clones only and misses some. This sample carries about 220,000 clones, more than 80% of them seen once, and the ten largest clones take around 2%. Trimming cost V 6 bases and J 4 bases; bases outside gene matches: 0. Germline lookup yields CDR1 WSHSY and CDR2 SAAADI. This CDR3 has 12 amino acids. The receptor's source is a man aged 25-45 years who had recovered from COVID-19. Sequencing was carried out using peripheral blood. The chain employs TRBV10-2 and TRBJ1-5; 7 bases are a match to TRBD1. CDR3 loop: CASRTGNQPQHF. The DNA of the CDR3 is TGCGCCAGCAGGACAGGGAATCAGCCCCAGCATTTT.